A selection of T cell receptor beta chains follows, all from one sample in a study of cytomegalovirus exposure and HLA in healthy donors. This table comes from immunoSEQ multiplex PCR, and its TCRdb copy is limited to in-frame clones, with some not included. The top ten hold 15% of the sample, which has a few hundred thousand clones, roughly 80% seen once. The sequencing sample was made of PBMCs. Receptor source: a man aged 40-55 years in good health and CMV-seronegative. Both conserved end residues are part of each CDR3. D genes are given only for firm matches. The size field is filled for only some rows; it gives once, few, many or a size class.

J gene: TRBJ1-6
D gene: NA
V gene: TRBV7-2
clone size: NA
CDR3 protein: CASSLARRGENSPLHF
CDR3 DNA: TGTGCCAGCAGCTTAGCTAGGAGGGGAGAGAATTCACCCCTCCACTTT

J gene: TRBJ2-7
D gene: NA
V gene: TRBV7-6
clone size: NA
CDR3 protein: CASSQIQGYEQYF
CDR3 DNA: TGTGCCAGCAGCCAGATACAGGGTTACGAGCAGTACTTC

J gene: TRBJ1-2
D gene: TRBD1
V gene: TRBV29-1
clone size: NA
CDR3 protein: CSVGGATGDPNYGYTF
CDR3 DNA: TGCAGCGTTGGAGGTGCTACAGGGGATCCTAACTATGGCTACACCTTC

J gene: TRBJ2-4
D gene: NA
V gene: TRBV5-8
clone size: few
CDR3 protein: CASPSLAKNIQYF
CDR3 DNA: TGTGCCAGCCCGAGTCTAGCCAAAAACATTCAGTACTTC

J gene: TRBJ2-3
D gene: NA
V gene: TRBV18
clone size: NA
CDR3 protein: CASSRRDSGGTDTQYF
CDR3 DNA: TGTGCCAGCTCAAGGCGGGACTCTGGGGGCACAGATACGCAGTATTTT

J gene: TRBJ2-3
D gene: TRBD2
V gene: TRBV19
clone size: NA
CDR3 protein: CASTVPGTSGGTDTQYF
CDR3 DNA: TGTGCCAGTACCGTTCCCGGGACTAGCGGGGGAACAGATACGCAGTATTTT

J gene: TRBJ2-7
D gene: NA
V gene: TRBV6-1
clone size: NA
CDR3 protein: CASTEGSGSNYEQYF
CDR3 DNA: TGTGCCAGCACCGAGGGGAGCGGGTCCAATTACGAGCAGTACTTC

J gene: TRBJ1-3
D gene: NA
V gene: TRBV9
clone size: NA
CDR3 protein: CASSGRADIGGNTIYF
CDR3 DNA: TGTGCCAGCAGCGGACGGGCGGACATTGGGGGAAACACCATATATTTT

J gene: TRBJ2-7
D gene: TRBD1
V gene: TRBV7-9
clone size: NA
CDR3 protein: CASSLTGASSYEQYF
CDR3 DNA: TGTGCCAGCAGCCTGACAGGGGCAAGCTCCTACGAGCAGTACTTC

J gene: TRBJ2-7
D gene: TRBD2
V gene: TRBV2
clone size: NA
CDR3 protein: CASSQTSIEQYF
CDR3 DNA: TGTGCCAGCAGTCAGACTAGCATTGAGCAGTACTTC

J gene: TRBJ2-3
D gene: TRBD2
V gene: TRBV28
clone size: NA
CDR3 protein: CASGTSGAFTDTQYF
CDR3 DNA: TGTGCCAGCGGTACTAGCGGAGCTTTCACAGATACGCAGTATTTT

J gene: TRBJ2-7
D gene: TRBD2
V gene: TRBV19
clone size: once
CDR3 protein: CASSIGLAGGREQYF
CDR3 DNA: TGTGCCAGTAGTATAGGACTAGCGGGGGGCCGAGAGCAGTACTTC

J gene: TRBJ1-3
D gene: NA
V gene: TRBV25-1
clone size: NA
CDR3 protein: CASSDKGRGSGNTIYF
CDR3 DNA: TGTGCCAGCAGTGATAAGGGTAGGGGTAGTGGAAACACCATATATTTT

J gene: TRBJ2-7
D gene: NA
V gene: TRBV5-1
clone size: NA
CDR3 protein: CASSFNSYEQYF
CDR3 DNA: TGCGCCAGCAGCTTTAACAGCTACGAGCAGTACTTC

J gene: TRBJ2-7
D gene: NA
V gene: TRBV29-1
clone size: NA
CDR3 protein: CSVGNGDYEQYF
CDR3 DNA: TGCAGCGTCGGGAACGGGGACTACGAGCAGTACTTC

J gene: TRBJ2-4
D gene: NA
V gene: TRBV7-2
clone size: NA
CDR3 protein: CASSLGFLRVTKNIQYF
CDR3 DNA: TGTGCCAGCAGCTTAGGCTTCCTACGGGTAACCAAAAACATTCAGTACTTC

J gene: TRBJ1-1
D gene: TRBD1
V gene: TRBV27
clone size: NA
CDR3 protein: CASSLSGTGVNTEAFF
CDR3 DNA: TGTGCCAGCAGTTTATCAGGGACAGGAGTAAACACTGAAGCTTTCTTT

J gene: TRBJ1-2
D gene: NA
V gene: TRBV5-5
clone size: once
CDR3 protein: CASSPDSGGYGYTF
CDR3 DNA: TGTGCCAGCAGCCCGGACAGTGGGGGCTATGGCTACACCTTC

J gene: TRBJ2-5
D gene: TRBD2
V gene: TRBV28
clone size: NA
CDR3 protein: CASSLGLAGPETQYF
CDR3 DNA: TGTGCCAGCAGTTTAGGACTAGCGGGACCAGAGACCCAGTACTTC

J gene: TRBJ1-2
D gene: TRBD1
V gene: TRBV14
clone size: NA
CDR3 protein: CASSQLRQGGGYTF
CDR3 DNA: TGTGCCAGCAGCCAACTTCGACAGGGCGGCGGCTACACCTTC